This TCR beta chain was profiled in a study of blood T cell repertoires in COVID-19. Study background: Samples of COVID-19 (acute and convalescent) were obtained from the United States, Italy and Spain. The analysed material was cDNA or gDNA that came from T cells, B-cell-depleted T cells, or PBMCs.

V was cut by 4 bases and J by 3 bases, with 7 bases left in between. There are 14 residues in the CDR3. The germline CDR1 and CDR2 sequences are SNHLY and FYNNEI. In the study's own analysis: Quantification of nucleated cells was approximated via reference gene primer amplification. Repertoires were generated with immunoSEQ multiplex PCR, while TCRdb's copy carries only in-frame clones and drops some. The D gene and trimming were derived from the DNA, and the V and J assignments and clone size from that table. The sample holds roughly 200,000 clones, 76% seen once. This receptor was identified in a woman between 50 and 59 years old with active or convalescent COVID-19. The material sequenced was peripheral blood. The V gene is TRBV2, the J gene TRBJ2-6; perhaps TRBD2 as D (6 bases). CDR3 amino acids: CASSGLGGANVLTF. DNA of the CDR3: TGTGCCAGCAGTGGACTAGGTGGGGCCAACGTCCTGACTTTC. The full variable domain, in which reference TRBV2 and TRBJ2-6 provide the parts outside the CDR3, is EPEVTQTPSHQVTQMGQEVILRCVPISNHLYFYWYRQILGQKVEFLVSFYNNEISEKSEIFDDQFSVERPDGSNFTLKIRSTKLEDSAMYFCASSGLGGANVLTFGAGSRLTVL.